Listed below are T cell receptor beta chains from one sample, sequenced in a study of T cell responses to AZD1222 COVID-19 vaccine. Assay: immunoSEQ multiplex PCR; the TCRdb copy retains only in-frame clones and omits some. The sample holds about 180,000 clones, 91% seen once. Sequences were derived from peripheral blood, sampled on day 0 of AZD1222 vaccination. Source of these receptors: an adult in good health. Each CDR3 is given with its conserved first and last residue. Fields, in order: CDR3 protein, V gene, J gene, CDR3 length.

CASSSRRTSGGKSDTQYF,TRBV6-2/TRBV6-3,TRBJ2-3,18
CASSPRTSGRRYEQYF,TRBV11-2,TRBJ2-7,16
CASRTTGNTEAFF,TRBV13,TRBJ1-1,13
CASSPYDEQFF,TRBV7-9,TRBJ2-1,11
CASSFSGVTDTQYF,TRBV5-1,TRBJ2-3,14
CASSYAPGTATGELFF,TRBV6-5,TRBJ2-2,16
CASSQAGTSGNEQYF,TRBV4-1,TRBJ2-7,15
CATRAGASEPMGSCEQYF,TRBV24-1,TRBJ2-7,18
CASRVGGAVEQFF,TRBV19,TRBJ2-1,13
CASSPVTGSGNTIYF,TRBV18,TRBJ1-3,15
CASRRQGPGLVSEQYF,TRBV27,TRBJ2-7,16
CASSLGGATYEQYF,TRBV19,TRBJ2-7,14
CASSLVPPDTQYF,TRBV5-6,TRBJ2-3,13
CASSQSHTF,TRBV23-1,TRBJ1-2,9
CASSPLTGTAGANVLTF,TRBV27,TRBJ2-6,17
CASSPPLAYEQYF,TRBV19,TRBJ2-7,13
CASSLRTGENTEAFF,TRBV18,TRBJ1-1,15
CASSQGLRGSANEQFF,TRBV4-3,TRBJ2-1,16
CASSSSGQRYEKLFF,TRBV7-6,TRBJ1-4,15
CASSVGRSTGELFF,TRBV9,TRBJ2-2,14
CASSNRDRGRNQPQHF,TRBV21-1,TRBJ1-5,16
CASNKVLANYGYTF,TRBV28,TRBJ1-2,14
CASSLVEGYNYGYTF,TRBV7-8,TRBJ1-2,15
CASSLNPGGESYTF,TRBV4-3,TRBJ1-2,14
CASSYGFRLGLPRGMYEQYF,TRBV6-2/TRBV6-3,TRBJ2-7,20
CASSSRQREGLREQYF,TRBV5-6,TRBJ2-7,16
CASGSTGVEKLFF,TRBV6-5,TRBJ1-4,13
CASRDDVVAYEQYF,TRBV25-1,TRBJ2-7,14
CASSLWGNGNQPQHF,TRBV7-2,TRBJ1-5,15
CASSMHSSTDTQYF,TRBV27,TRBJ2-3,14
CASSFRTGGSGNTIYF,TRBV5-1,TRBJ1-3,16
CASSAGFWANAEAFF,TRBV9,TRBJ1-1,15
CASSFLSGLNNSPLHF,TRBV28,TRBJ1-6,16
CASSPAVGEGYTF,TRBV18,TRBJ1-2,13
CATSDYDRNYGYTF,TRBV24-1,TRBJ1-2,14
CASREVGAGGEEETQYF,TRBV9,TRBJ2-5,17
CASSPWTVEAFF,TRBV14,TRBJ1-1,12
CASSGIRDSSYNEQFF,TRBV5-8,TRBJ2-1,16
CASSPLGWGNTEAFF,TRBV19,TRBJ1-1,15
CASSMGGTDTQYF,TRBV19,TRBJ2-3,13
CAISGQATGTSNTEAFF,TRBV10-3,TRBJ1-1,17
CASSFGTDSLAGGYTF,TRBV5-1,TRBJ1-2,16